The sequence of this T cell receptor (beta chain) was determined in a study of blood T cell repertoires in COVID-19. Study background: T cells, B-cell-depleted T cells, or PBMCs provided the cDNA or gDNA that served as material.

This clone is a singleton in its sample. Germline values: CDR1 SGHTA, CDR2 FQGTGA. The CDR3 spans 17 residues. Germline trimming cut 2 bases from V and 8 bases from J; bases unmatched to any gene: 12. Source study methods: Estimation of nucleated cell counts was performed using reference gene primer amplification. Repertoires were generated with immunoSEQ multiplex PCR, while TCRdb's copy carries only in-frame clones and drops some. The DNA gave D and trimming, while V, J and clone size come from that table. The sample has approximately 240,000 clones, roughly four fifths seen once. The sequencing input was peripheral blood. This rearrangement joins TRBV7-3 to TRBJ2-1; TRBD2 matches at 10 bases. This clonotype was sampled from a man aged 50 to 59 with acute or convalescent COVID-19. The CDR3 DNA is TGTGCCAGCAGCTTACTAGCGGGAGCCGGGCTTATGGATGAGCAGTTCTTC. As protein: CASSLLAGAGLMDEQFF.